This T cell receptor beta chain was recorded in a study of siplizumab effects on memory and regulatory T cells. General study results and limits: Treatment with siplizumab left mappable alloreactive CD4+ clones averaging 68.8% Treg-derived, compared with 25% to 30% in controls. Left unconfirmed was the suppressive function of proliferating Tregs from siplizumab cultures. Memory cells seemed less diverse than naive T cells, which also seemed major contributors to the alloresponse.

The repertoire was sequenced with immunoSEQ multiplex PCR; TCRdb's copy has only in-frame clones and lacks some. The sample includes about 50,000 clones, over 90% of them seen just once. Germline V lookup: CDR1 MNHNS, CDR2 SASEGT. Trimming took off 6 bases at V and 3 bases at J, with 9 bases between the two ends. The CDR3 is made up of 14 amino acids. This clone was observed once. Antigen: not known. The V call is TRBV6-1, the J call TRBJ2-6; D unresolved. The specimen was CD8+ T cells sorted from blood. The sequence derives from a human donor in good health. CDR3 region: CASRLNGGANVLTF. In nucleotides, the CDR3 is TGTGCCAGCAGATTAAACGGTGGGGCCAACGTCCTGACTTTC.